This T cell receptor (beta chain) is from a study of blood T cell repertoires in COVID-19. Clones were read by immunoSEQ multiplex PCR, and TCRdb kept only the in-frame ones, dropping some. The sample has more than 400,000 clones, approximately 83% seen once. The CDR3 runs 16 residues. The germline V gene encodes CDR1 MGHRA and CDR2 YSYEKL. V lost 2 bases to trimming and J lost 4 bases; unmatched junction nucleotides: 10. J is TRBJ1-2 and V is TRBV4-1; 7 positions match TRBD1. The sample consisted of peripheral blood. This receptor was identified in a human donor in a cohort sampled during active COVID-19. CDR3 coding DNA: TGCGCCAGCAGCCAAACTGACAGGGAGTGGGGCTATGGCTACACCTTC. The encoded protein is CASSQTDREWGYGYTF.